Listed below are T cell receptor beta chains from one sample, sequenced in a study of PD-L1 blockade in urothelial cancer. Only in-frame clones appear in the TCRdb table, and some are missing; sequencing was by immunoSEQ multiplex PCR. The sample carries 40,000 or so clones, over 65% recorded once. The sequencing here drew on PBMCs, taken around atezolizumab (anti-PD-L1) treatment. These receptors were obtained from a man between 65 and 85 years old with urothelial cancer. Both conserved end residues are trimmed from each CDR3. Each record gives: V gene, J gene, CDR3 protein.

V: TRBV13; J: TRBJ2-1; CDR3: ASSSRDTLRSYNEQF
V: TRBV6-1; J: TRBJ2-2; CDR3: ASSEAISTSSGELF
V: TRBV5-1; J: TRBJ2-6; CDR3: ASSGTLALGANVLT
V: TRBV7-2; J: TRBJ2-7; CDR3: ASTRGLAGGSEQY
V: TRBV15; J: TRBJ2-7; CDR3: ATSPGLIDWDEQY
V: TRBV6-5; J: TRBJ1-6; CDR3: ATRQSSYNSPLH
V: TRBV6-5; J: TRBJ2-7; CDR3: ASSRGRMGPYEQY
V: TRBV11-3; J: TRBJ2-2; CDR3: ASRHIGQGVSGELF
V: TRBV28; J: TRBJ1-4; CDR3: ASSFDRAEKLF
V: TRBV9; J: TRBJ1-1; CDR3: ASSGANTEAF
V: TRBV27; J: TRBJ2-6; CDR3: ASSLRTSLGANVLT
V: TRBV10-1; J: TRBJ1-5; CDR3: ASSESYNNQPQH
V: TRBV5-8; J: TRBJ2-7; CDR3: ASSKRQGFDEQY
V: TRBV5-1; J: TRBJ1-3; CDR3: ASSPDSSSGNTIY
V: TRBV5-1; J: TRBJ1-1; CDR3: ASYETGGTEAF
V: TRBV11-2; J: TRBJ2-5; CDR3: ASSLTSGSLETQY
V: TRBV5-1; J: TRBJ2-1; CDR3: ASSLSTGVGDEQF
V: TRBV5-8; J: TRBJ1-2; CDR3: ASSGVEGWGGYT
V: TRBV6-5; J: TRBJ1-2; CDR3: ASSYSGGHGYT
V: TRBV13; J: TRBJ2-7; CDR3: ASSNSGSITEQY
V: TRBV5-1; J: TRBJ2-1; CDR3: ASSLGAGGYNEQF
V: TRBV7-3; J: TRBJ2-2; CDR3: ASSPWAKNTGELF
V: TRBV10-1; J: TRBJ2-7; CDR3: AKSLSSGSSYEQY
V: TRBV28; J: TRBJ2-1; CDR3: ASRRTSGSYNEQF
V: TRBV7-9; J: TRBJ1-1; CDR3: ASSPLTDSTEAF
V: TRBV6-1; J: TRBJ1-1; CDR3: ASSVTVPNTEAF
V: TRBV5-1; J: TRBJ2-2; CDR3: ASHRGTGELF
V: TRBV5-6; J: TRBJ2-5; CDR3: ASSLGLAQETQY
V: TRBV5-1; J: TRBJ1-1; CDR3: ASSSTGTGAEAF
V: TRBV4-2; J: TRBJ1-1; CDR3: ASSPLNRGRDTEAF
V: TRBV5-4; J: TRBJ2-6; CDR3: ASSSSGTNVLT
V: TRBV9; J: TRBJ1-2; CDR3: ASSTSLGTGGNGYT
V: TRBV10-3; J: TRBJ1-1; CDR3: AISRKGQGSNTEAF
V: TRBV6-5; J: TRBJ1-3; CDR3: ASSYGQPSGNTIY
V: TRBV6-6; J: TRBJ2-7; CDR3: ASRGLDGPYEQY
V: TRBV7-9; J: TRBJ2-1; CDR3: ASSLDGNEQF
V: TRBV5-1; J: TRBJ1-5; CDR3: ASSLTGEVHQPQH
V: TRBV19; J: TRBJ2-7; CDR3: ASSISYDSTGNGYEQY
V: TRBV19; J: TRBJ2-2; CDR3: ASRGFGDRDRGELF
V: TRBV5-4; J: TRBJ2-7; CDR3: ASSLSGSGENYEQY
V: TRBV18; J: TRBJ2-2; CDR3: ASSPRTANTGELF
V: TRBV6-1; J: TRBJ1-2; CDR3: ASSAPGLGAYGYT
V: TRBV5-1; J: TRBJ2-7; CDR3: ASSLDYGSYEQY
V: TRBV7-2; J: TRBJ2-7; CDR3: ASSLDTEGSTIYEQY
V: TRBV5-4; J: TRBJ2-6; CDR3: ASSSNGVPGANVLT
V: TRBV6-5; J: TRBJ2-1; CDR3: ASSSLAGGPHNEQF
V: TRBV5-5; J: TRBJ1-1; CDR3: ASSLPYTGGTEAF
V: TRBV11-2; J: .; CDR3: ASSWGGTSYEQY
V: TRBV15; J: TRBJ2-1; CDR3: ATSSHYRESSYNEQF
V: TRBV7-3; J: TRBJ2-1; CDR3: ASSLTAGLSYNEQF
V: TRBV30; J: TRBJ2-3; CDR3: AWRGLATDTQY
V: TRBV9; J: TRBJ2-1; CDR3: ASSVDRGGYNEQF
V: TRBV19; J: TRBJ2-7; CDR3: ASSRGTVEKQY
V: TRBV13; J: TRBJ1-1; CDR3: ASSRGGGGGTEAF
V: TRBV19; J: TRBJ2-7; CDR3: ASSMGGSSYEQY